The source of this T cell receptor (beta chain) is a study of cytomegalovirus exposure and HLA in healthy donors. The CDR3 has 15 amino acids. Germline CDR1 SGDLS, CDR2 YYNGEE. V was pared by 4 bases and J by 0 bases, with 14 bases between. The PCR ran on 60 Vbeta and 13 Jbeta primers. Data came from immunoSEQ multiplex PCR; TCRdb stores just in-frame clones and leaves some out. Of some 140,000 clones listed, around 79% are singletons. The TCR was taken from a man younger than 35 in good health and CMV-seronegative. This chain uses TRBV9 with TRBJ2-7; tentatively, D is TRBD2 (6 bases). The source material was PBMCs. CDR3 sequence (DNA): TGTGCCAGCAGCCCGGGACTGGGGAGCTCCTACGAGCAGTACTTC. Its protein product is CASSPGLGSSYEQYF.